One and the same sample provided the 25 T cell receptor beta chains below, sequenced in a study of cytomegalovirus exposure and HLA in healthy donors. Primers for the PCR totalled 60 Vbeta and 13 Jbeta. Method: immunoSEQ multiplex PCR; TCRdb's copy keeps in-frame clones and lacks some. The sample lists 190,000 or so clones, 82% seen once, with about 0.092% in the top ten. The sequenced sample consisted of PBMCs. The receptors were sampled from a boy between 2 and 15 years old in good health and CMV-seronegative.

The CDR3 spells CASSIRGGSNQPQHF. CDR3 bases: TGTGCCAGTAGTATTCGGGGTGGGAGCAATCAGCCCCAGCATTTT. This rearrangement joins TRBV19 to TRBJ1-5, with D unresolved. The germline V gene encodes CDR1 LNHDA and CDR2 SQIVND (reference sequence). V lost 3 bases to trimming and J lost 1 base, with 10 bases between them. This CDR3 region has 15 residues.

This clone was observed a few times. V is TRBV9 and J is TRBJ2-7, with 9 bases matching TRBD2. CDR1 is SGDLS and CDR2 is YYNGEE in the germline V gene. V trimming: 0 bases; J trimming: 2 bases; junction bases outside the gene matches: 3. The CDR3 totals 15 residues. The CDR3 DNA sequence: TGTGCCAGCAGCGTAGGCGGGGGGGGAACCTACGAGCAGTACTTC. Residues: CASSVGGGGTYEQYF.

The chain has TRBV7-2 and TRBJ1-5; D unresolved. The germline V gene has CDR1 SGHTA and CDR2 FQGNSA. V lost 5 bases and J lost 7, with 12 bases in between. The CDR3 consists of 13 residues. The CDR3 sequence is CASSEGDMQPQHF. In DNA form, the CDR3 reads TGTGCCAGCAGCGAGGGAGACATGCAGCCCCAGCATTTT. Based on the CDR3 plus reference TRBV7-2 and TRBJ1-5, the full variable domain is GAGVSQSPSNKVTEKGKDVELRCDPISGHTALYWYRQSLGQGLEFLIYFQGNSAPDKSGLPSDRFSAERTGGSVSTLTIQRTQQEDSAVYLCASSEGDMQPQHFGDGTRLSIL.

This clone has just a few counts. V usage is TRBV19 and J usage is TRBJ1-2; no definite D call. CDR1 and CDR2 from the germline V gene are LNHDA and SQIVND (reference sequence). The V gene lost 4 bases and the J gene lost 2 bases, with 26 bases spanning the gap. The CDR3 sequence is 19 residues long. The CDR3 region is CASSSLTLVAQARNYGYTF. The CDR3 nucleotides read TGTGCCAGTAGTAGTTTAACTTTGGTAGCCCAAGCGAGGAACTATGGCTACACCTTC.

The chain couples TRBV7-9 to TRBJ1-4; 10 nucleotides align to TRBD1. CDR3 length equals 16 residues. The ends lost 5 bases at V and 4 bases at J; junction bases unmatched: 7. Germline CDR1 and CDR2: SEHNR and FQNEAQ (reference sequence). CDR3 coding DNA: TGTGCCAGCAGCACCCGACAGGGGGCCTATAATGAAAAACTGTTTTTT. Translation: CASSTRQGAYNEKLFF.

The chain has TRBV9 and TRBJ1-3; D is uncertain. Per germline, CDR1 SGDLS and CDR2 YYNGEE. V was trimmed by 3 bases and J by 8 bases, leaving 12 bases between them. CDR3 length equals 13 residues. DNA for the CDR3: TGTGCCAGCAGCGCCCGAAGCGGAGACACCATATATTTT. Protein sequence: CASSARSGDTIYF.

V usage is TRBV5-5 and J usage is TRBJ1-3; unclear D gene. The ends were cut back, 4 bases at V and 7 bases at J, with 12 bases in the middle. The CDR3 has 13 amino acids. Germline CDR1 reads SGHKS; CDR2 reads YYEKEE (reference sequence). The CDR3 loop is CASSDTPRNTIYF. The CDR3 DNA is TGTGCCAGCAGCGACACACCACGGAACACCATATATTTT.

This chain links TRBV15 with TRBJ2-1; weak D call: TRBD2 (6 bases). Germline V lookup: CDR1 LNHNV, CDR2 YYDKDF (reference sequence). CDR3 length equals 15 residues. Trimming pared 6 bases from V and 2 bases from J, leaving 14 bases between. DNA for the CDR3: TGTGCCACCAGGGGCGGGGCTGGGGCCTACAATGAGCAGTTCTTC. Residues: CATRGGAGAYNEQFF.

Worth noting for this clone: In the same sample, other DNA sequences code for this CDR3. The chain uses TRBV18 and TRBJ1-2; 7 nucleotides line up with TRBD1. The V and J ends lost 2 bases and 6 bases, in that order; junction bases with no gene match: 3. The CDR3 is 13 amino acids. Germline loops: CDR1 KGHSH, CDR2 LQKENI. The CDR3 region is CASSPGQGDGYTF. The CDR3 bases are TGTGCCAGCTCACCAGGTCAGGGGGATGGCTACACCTTC.

The chain couples TRBV10-1 to TRBJ1-1; D gene unclear. CDR1 and CDR2 (germline): WNHNN, SYGVQD (reference sequence). The CDR3 totals 15 residues. Trimming cost V 3 bases and J 5 bases, with 16 bases left between them. For the CDR3, the DNA is TGCGCCAGCAGTGACCACCCGGGCCGAGGGACTGAAGCTTTCTTT. Protein sequence: CASSDHPGRGTEAFF.

The chain carries TRBV2 and TRBJ1-2, with D possibly TRBD1 on 5 matching bases. The CDR3 totals 15 residues. Trimming stripped 1 base from V and 7 bases from J, with 16 bases between. CDR1 and CDR2 from the germline V gene are SNHLY and FYNNEI. The CDR3 coding sequence is TGTGCCAGCAGTGAAGTTAATTCGGGGGTAGGTGGCTACACCTTC. It encodes CASSEVNSGVGGYTF.

The V and J genes are TRBV2 and TRBJ2-3; 11 bases agree with TRBD2. The CDR3 has 20 amino acids. J was trimmed by 1 base and V by 6 bases; bases with no gene match: 18. Germline CDR1 and CDR2: SNHLY and FYNNEI. CDR3 sequence: CASSTTPGLAEPSRTDTQYF. The CDR3 nucleotides are TGTGCCAGCAGCACTACACCGGGACTAGCGGAACCTAGTCGCACAGATACGCAGTATTTT.

The V gene is TRBV6-5, the J gene TRBJ2-7; a possible D gene is TRBD2 (6 bases). Trimming left V 8 bases short and J 4 bases short, with 15 bases between. The CDR3 is made up of 13 amino acids. Looked up from germline, CDR1 is MNHEY and CDR2 is SVGAGI. CDR3 in amino acids: CASARDSAYEQYF. In nucleotides, the CDR3 is TGTGCCAGCGCCAGGGACTCTGCATACGAGCAGTACTTC.

The rearrangement links TRBV10-2 to TRBJ1-1; D perhaps matches TRBD1 (5 bases). V lost 5 bases to trimming and J lost 1 base, with 11 bases between them. Per the germline V gene, CDR1 is WSHSY and CDR2 is SAAADI. The CDR3 spans 14 residues. The CDR3 here is CASSWGRENTEAFF. For the CDR3, the DNA is TGCGCCAGCAGTTGGGGCAGGGAGAACACTGAAGCTTTCTTT.

J is TRBJ2-2 and V is TRBV5-1; weak D call: TRBD2 (6 bases). The CDR3 is made up of 13 amino acids. From germline, CDR1 is SGHRS and CDR2 YFSETQ. Trimming took 7 bases from V and 0 from J, leaving 7 bases between them. This chain's CDR3 is CASGGTNTGELFF. DNA for the CDR3: TGCGCCAGCGGGGGGACGAACACCGGGGAGCTGTTTTTT.

The chain is built from TRBV6-1 and TRBJ2-7; TRBD2 aligns across 11 bases. This CDR3 is 13 amino acids long. With V trimmed by 6 bases and J by 10 bases, 8 bases remained unmatched. Germline V gene sequence: CDR1 MNHNS, CDR2 SASEGT. CDR3 amino acids: CASSYSGTSGQYF. The CDR3 region has the DNA TGTGCCAGCAGCTATAGTGGGACTAGCGGACAGTACTTC.

The chain couples TRBV9 to TRBJ2-7; a possible D gene is TRBD1 (5 bases). Looked up from germline, CDR1 is SGDLS and CDR2 is YYNGEE. The CDR3 totals 15 residues. V lost 1 base to trimming and J lost 7 bases, with 18 bases between them. In DNA, the CDR3 is TGTGCCAGCAGCGTAAGCCAGACAGTTCCTTCTGAGCAGTACTTC. It codes for CASSVSQTVPSEQYF.

The chain joins TRBV9 to TRBJ2-1; 7 bases match TRBD1. CDR1 and CDR2 (germline): SGDLS, YYNGEE. The CDR3 sequence is 14 residues long. The V segment lost 4 bases and the J segment 7 bases; nucleotides outside the gene matches: 8. The CDR3 DNA reads TGTGCCAGCAGCCCTTGGGACAGCGATAATGAGCAGTTCTTC. This gives the protein CASSPWDSDNEQFF. The full variable domain, in which reference TRBV9 and TRBJ2-1 provide the parts outside the CDR3, is DSGVTQTPKHLITATGQRVTLRCSPRSGDLSVYWYQQSLDQGLQFLIQYYNGEERAKGNILERFSAQQFPDLHSELNLSSLELGDSALYFCASSPWDSDNEQFFGPGTRLTVL.

The J gene is TRBJ2-3, the V gene TRBV5-6; tentatively, D is TRBD2 (6 bases). Trimming stripped 4 bases from V and 11 bases from J, with 14 bases between. This CDR3 has 12 residues. Germline values: CDR1 SGHDT, CDR2 YYEEEE. In DNA form, the CDR3 reads TGTGCCAGCAGCCGGGACTTTGGTTTGCAGTATTTT. Translation gives CASSRDFGLQYF.

The chain joins TRBV11-2 to TRBJ1-1, with TRBD1 identical over 9 bases. V was clipped by 4 bases and J by 4 bases; unmatched bases: 16. Germline CDR1 reads SGHAT; CDR2 reads FQNNGV. CDR3 size: 18 residues. The CDR3 DNA reads as TGTGCCAGCAGCTCACTCTTTCCGGACAGGGGTGAGGGCACTGAAGCTTTCTTT. Translated, it gives CASSSLFPDRGEGTEAFF. Filled out from reference TRBV11-2 and TRBJ1-1, the complete variable domain reads EAGVAQSPRYKIIEKRQSVAFWCNPISGHATLYWYQQILGQGPKLLIQFQNNGVVDDSQLPKDRFSAERLKGVDSTLKIQPAKLEDSAVYLCASSSLFPDRGEGTEAFFGQGTRLTVV.

V is TRBV19 and J is TRBJ1-1; 7 bases are a match to TRBD1. This CDR3 contains 15 residues. J gave up 5 bases and V 6 bases, and 12 bases lay outside the gene matches. The germline V gene encodes CDR1 LNHDA and CDR2 SQIVND (reference sequence). As DNA, the CDR3 is TGTGCCAGTAGGAGGGGTGACAGGGTTGGGACTGAAGCTTTCTTT. This translates into CASRRGDRVGTEAFF.

The chain couples TRBV13 to TRBJ2-1; the match to TRBD2 covers 11 bases. The germline V gene has CDR1 PRHDT and CDR2 FYEKMQ (reference sequence). The length of the CDR3 is 15 residues. With 3 bases clipped from V and 9 bases from J, the junction kept 7 bases outside the gene matches. This CDR3 reads CASSLHSGGAGEQFF. The CDR3 DNA follows: TGTGCCAGCAGCTTGCATAGCGGGGGGGCGGGTGAGCAGTTCTTC.

This clone was picked up a small number of times. The chain recombines TRBV6-9 with TRBJ2-2; D remains unclear. Germline lookup yields CDR1 MNHGY and CDR2 SVAAGI. Deletions cut 2 bases from V and 6 bases from J, with 4 bases between. The CDR3 totals 12 residues. In DNA form, the CDR3 reads TGTGCCAGCAGTTATAACTCCGGGGAGCTGTTTTTT. This encodes CASSYNSGELFF.

The chain couples TRBV6-5 to TRBJ2-7; 11 bases map to TRBD2. CDR1 and CDR2 from the germline V gene are MNHEY and SVGAGI. This CDR3 has 15 amino acids. V was pared by 5 bases and J by 2 bases, with 5 bases of the junction left unmatched. The CDR3 coding sequence is TGTGCCAGCAGTCCCCTAGCGGGGGGTACCTACGAGCAGTACTTC. Translated: CASSPLAGGTYEQYF.

The chain links TRBV18 to TRBJ2-6; weak D call: TRBD1 (5 bases). V lost 1 base to trimming and J lost 4 bases, with 5 bases between them. This CDR3 spans 14 amino acids. Germline V gene sequence: CDR1 KGHSH, CDR2 LQKENI. CDR3 sequence: CASSPQGGANVLTF. The CDR3 region has the DNA TGTGCCAGCTCACCACAGGGGGGGGCCAACGTCCTGACTTTC.